The 30 T cell receptor beta chains presented below share a single source sample, sequenced in a study of identical twins. One entry per CDR3 protein, called by TCRdb with MiXCR from the 5' RACE reads. The top ten clones hold more than 0.25% of a sample with some 1,700,000 distinct CDR3 sequences, around 29% of them seen once. The material sequenced was cord blood. All receptors derive from a newborn girl in good health.

V is TRBV6-1 and J is TRBJ1-4; a possible D gene is TRBD1 (5 bases). Germline assignment: CDR1 MNHNS and CDR2 SASEGT. Trimming took 2 bases from V and 0 from J, leaving 13 bases between them. The CDR3 is 17 residues long. The chain's CDR3 is CASSEPYGHTTNEKLFF. The DNA of the CDR3 is TGTGCCAGCAGTGAACCTTACGGACATACAACTAATGAAAAACTGTTTTTT.

The CDR3 region is CASSLFKGSNEQYF. In DNA form, the CDR3 reads TGTGCCAGCAGCTTGTTTAAAGGGTCCAATGAGCAGTACTTC. The chain links TRBV11-2 to TRBJ2-7, with D unresolved. The CDR3 length is 14 residues. The ends were cut back, 3 bases at V and 7 bases at J, with 16 bases in the middle. The germline gives CDR1 SGHAT, CDR2 FQNNGV.

This clonotype has ten or more counts. The chain carries TRBV4-1 and TRBJ2-1, with D hard to call. The V and J ends lost 4 bases and 1 base respectively, with 14 bases between them. Germline-derived CDR1 and CDR2 are MGHRA and YSYEKL. The CDR3 covers 16 residues. Here the CDR3 reads CASSPTLTESYNEQFF. The CDR3 DNA follows: TGCGCCAGCAGCCCTACCCTAACTGAATCCTACAATGAGCAGTTCTTC.

This clonotype was counted many times. The chain joins TRBV12-3 or TRBV12-4 to TRBJ1-4; D call uncertain. The CDR3 contains 12 residues. Trimming pared 5 bases from V and 4 bases from J, leaving 5 bases between. CDR3 loop: CASSVINEKLFF. The CDR3 coding sequence is TGTGCCAGCAGTGTCATTAATGAAAAACTGTTTTTT.

Only a few counts were recorded for this clonotype. V gene TRBV4-1 combines with J gene TRBJ1-1; no clear D. V lost 3 bases, J lost 1 base, and 12 bases lay in between. The CDR3 is 15 residues long. Looked up from germline, CDR1 is MGHRA and CDR2 is YSYEKL. The CDR3 protein is CASSHLYRPNTEAFF. The DNA for the CDR3 is TGCGCCAGCAGCCACTTATATCGTCCGAACACTGAAGCTTTCTTT.

This clonotype has a handful of counts. The rearrangement uses TRBV12-3 or TRBV12-4 and TRBJ2-3; TRBD1 aligns across 7 bases. The ends lost 6 bases at V and 0 bases at J; junction bases unmatched: 18. The CDR3 has 19 amino acids. CDR3 amino acids: CASSPVVRVGGPSTDTQYF. CDR3 coding DNA: TGTGCCAGCAGCCCGGTCGTTCGAGTAGGGGGCCCTAGCACAGATACGCAGTATTTT.

Only one count was recorded for this clonotype. One junction end disagrees with the germline gene, perhaps due to a read error. V is TRBV20-1 and J is TRBJ2-1; 10 bases match TRBD2. The CDR3 contains 18 residues. Germline values: CDR1 DFQATT, CDR2 SNEGSKA (reference sequence). Written as DNA, the CDR3 is TGCAGTGCTAGAAGCCATAGCGGGAGGTCGAGCTCCTACGATGAGCAGTTCTTC. Protein sequence: CSARSHSGRSSSYDEQFF.

This clonotype was picked up one time. V is TRBV29-1 and J is TRBJ1-1, with 8 bases fitting TRBD1. This CDR3 has 12 amino acids. Unmatched junction bases numbered 4, after V lost 7 bases and J lost 3 bases. The germline V gene has CDR1 SQVTM and CDR2 ANQGSEA. Here the CDR3 reads CSAVTGDTEAFF. CDR3 DNA sequence: TGCAGCGCAGTGACAGGGGACACTGAAGCTTTCTTT.

This clonotype was found a few times. V gene TRBV7-9 combines with J gene TRBJ2-7; no clear D gene. The CDR3 runs 14 residues. Trimming took off 2 bases at V and 1 base at J, with 9 bases between the two ends. Germline CDR1 is SEHNR and CDR2 is FQNEAQ (reference sequence). The CDR3 spells CASSLHATSYEQYF. DNA of the CDR3: TGTGCCAGCAGCTTACATGCTACGTCCTACGAGCAGTACTTC. The variable domain in full, completed from reference TRBV7-9 and TRBJ2-7, reads DTGVSQNPRHKITKRGQNVTFRCDPISEHNRLYWYRQTLGQGPEFLTYFQNEAQLEKSRLLSDRFSAERPKGSFSTLEIQRTEQGDSAMYLCASSLHATSYEQYFGPGTRLTVT.

V and J are TRBV5-1 and TRBJ1-1; 10 nucleotides align to TRBD1. Germline V lookup: CDR1 SGHRS, CDR2 YFSETQ. The V gene end was trimmed by 4 bases and the J gene end by 5 bases; junction bases not matched to a gene: 11. This CDR3 comprises 16 residues. CDR3 coding DNA: TGCGCCAGCAGCCCCCTACCGACAGGGGGCAAGACTGAAGCTTTCTTT. Translated, it gives CASSPLPTGGKTEAFF.

This clonotype was found a few times. This chain connects TRBV11-2 to TRBJ2-1; D is possibly TRBD1 (5 bases). The CDR3 extends over 12 amino acids. Germline CDR1 is SGHAT and CDR2 is FQNNGV. Trimming took 5 bases from V and 8 from J, leaving 10 bases between them. The DNA for the CDR3 is TGTGCCAGCAGCCCCGACAGTGATGAGCAGTTCTTC. Protein: CASSPDSDEQFF.

The sample holds one count of this clonotype. This chain connects TRBV29-1 to TRBJ2-3; D unclear. The V end lost 2 bases, the J end lost 4 bases, and 7 bases lay between the germline ends. This CDR3 spans 12 amino acids. Germline CDR1 SQVTM, CDR2 ANQGSEA. The CDR3, as DNA: TGCAGCGTTGAAAGTGGCGCAGATACGCAGTATTTT. Protein product: CSVESGADTQYF.

The V gene is TRBV20-1, the J gene TRBJ2-1; TRBD2 matches at 10 bases. Germline CDR1 DFQATT, CDR2 SNEGSKA (reference sequence). This CDR3 comprises 14 residues. V gave up 2 bases and J gave up 8 bases; unmatched junction bases: 6. This CDR3 reads CSARKSGGDYEQFF. Here the CDR3 DNA reads TGCAGTGCTAGAAAGAGCGGGGGGGATTATGAGCAGTTCTTC.

The CDR3 nucleotides read TGTGCCACTCCCCGAGCGGGAGGGGTTGTTAGGAGTGTGGCCGATACCCAGTACAATGAGCAGTTCTTC. Translation gives CATPRAGGVVRSVADTQYNEQFF. The V and J genes are TRBV24-1 and TRBJ2-1; 10 nucleotides match TRBD2. After removal of 10 bases from V and 4 bases from J, the junction contained 33 bases not matched to a gene. CDR1 is KGHDR, CDR2 SFDVKD, per germline. This CDR3 comprises 23 residues.

The chain couples TRBV4-1 to TRBJ1-6; D gene ambiguous. This CDR3 has 15 residues. The V and J ends lost 1 base and 5 bases respectively, with 9 bases between them. CDR1 is MGHRA, CDR2 YSYEKL, per germline. In DNA, the CDR3 is TGCGCCAGCAGCCAAGTGGTAATGAATAATTCACCCCTCCACTTT. Its translation is CASSQVVMNNSPLHF.

The chain employs TRBV20-1 and TRBJ2-4; D is uncertain. V lost 0 bases to trimming and J lost 8 bases, with 5 bases between them. The CDR3 runs to 11 residues. CDR1 is DFQATT, CDR2 SNEGSKA, per germline (reference sequence). The chain's CDR3 is CSARDRDIQYF. The CDR3 DNA reads TGCAGTGCTAGAGATCGGGACATTCAGTACTTC.

The chain combines TRBV27 with TRBJ2-1; D gene unclear. Germline-derived CDR1 and CDR2 are MNHEY and SMNVEV (reference sequence). Trimming removed 6 bases at V and 10 bases at J, with 16 bases between. The CDR3 is 13 amino acids. DNA for the CDR3: TGTGCCAGCAGCAAAGACATGGCCTACGAGCAGTTCTTC. This translates into CASSKDMAYEQFF.

This chain uses TRBV7-8 with TRBJ2-1, with TRBD2 as a possible D gene (6 bases). The CDR3 contains 16 residues. Germline loops: CDR1 SGHVS, CDR2 FQNEAQ. With 3 bases removed from V and 0 bases from J, the gap between germline ends came to 12 bases. The CDR3 loop reads CASSFGGMSSYNEQFF. CDR3 nucleotides: TGTGCCAGCAGCTTTGGGGGGATGAGCTCCTACAATGAGCAGTTCTTC.

The rearrangement joins TRBV6-1 to TRBJ2-3, with 8 bases lining up with TRBD2. This CDR3 comprises 17 residues. CDR1 is MNHNS, CDR2 SASEGT, per germline. The V gene end was trimmed by 5 bases and the J gene end by 2 bases; junction bases not matched to a gene: 12. CDR3 residues: CASSLAGPGGPTDTQYF. CDR3 DNA sequence: TGTGCCAGCAGTCTAGCCGGGCCGGGGGGGCCCACAGATACGCAGTATTTT.

CDR3 loop: CASSLGSEANYGYTF. The CDR3 DNA is TGTGCCAGCAGCTTAGGCTCGGAAGCTAACTATGGCTACACCTTC. The rearrangement links TRBV13 to TRBJ1-2; D gene unclear. Trimming removed 0 bases from V and 0 bases from J, with 8 bases in between. CDR1 and CDR2 (germline): PRHDT, FYEKMQ (reference sequence). The CDR3 spans 15 residues. The whole variable domain, filled in from reference TRBV13 and TRBJ1-2, reads AAGVIQSPRHLIKEKRETATLKCYPIPRHDTVYWYQQGPGQDPQFLISFYEKMQSDKGSIPDRFSAQQFSDYHSELNMSSLELGDSALYFCASSLGSEANYGYTFGSGTRLTVV.

The chain couples TRBV20-1 to TRBJ2-1; 11 positions match TRBD1. Trimming took 5 bases from V and 4 from J; bases not matched to a gene: 13. The CDR3 has 17 amino acids. The germline V gene encodes CDR1 DFQATT and CDR2 SNEGSKA (reference sequence). In DNA form, the CDR3 reads TGCAGTGCTCTCACCTTGGGGGGACAGGGGGGGTACAATGAGCAGTTCTTC. It translates to CSALTLGGQGGYNEQFF.

This clonotype was seen a few times. The J gene is TRBJ2-7, the V gene TRBV27, with D possibly being TRBD1 or TRBD2 (5 bases each). The CDR3 runs 16 residues. The ends were cut back, 5 bases at V and 5 bases at J, with 22 bases in the middle. Germline V gene lookup returns CDR1 MNHEY and CDR2 SMNVEV (reference sequence). CDR3: CASSPPPGRPDHEQYF. The CDR3 coding sequence is TGTGCCAGCAGTCCCCCACCGGGACGACCTGACCACGAGCAGTACTTC.

This clonotype was observed a handful of times. The junction differs from germline at one of its ends, possibly a read error. The chain carries TRBV20-1 and TRBJ2-1, with 9 bases lining up with TRBD1. Germline V gene lookup returns CDR1 DFQATT and CDR2 SNEGSKA (reference sequence). This CDR3 has 16 amino acids. Here the CDR3 reads CSASGWVGTGPNDQFF. CDR3 bases: TGCAGTGCTAGTGGTTGGGTTGGGACAGGGCCGAATGATCAGTTCTTC.

V usage is TRBV20-1 and J usage is TRBJ2-1; tentative D call: TRBD2 (5 bases). The CDR3 extends over 14 amino acids. CDR1 DFQATT and CDR2 SNEGSKA come from the germline V gene (reference sequence). V gave up 3 bases and J gave up 9 bases, with 18 bases separating them. The CDR3 protein is CSASDPRLFLEQFF. CDR3 DNA: TGCAGTGCTAGTGACCCACGACTATTCCTTGAGCAGTTCTTC.

V is TRBV7-9 and J is TRBJ2-1, with 15 bases identical to TRBD2. Germline V lookup: CDR1 SEHNR, CDR2 FQNEAQ (reference sequence). Trimming took 5 bases from V and 0 from J; bases not matched to a gene: 8. The CDR3 consists of 19 residues. The CDR3 DNA follows: TGTGCCAGCAGCCTCGGGACTAGCGGGAGGCTAAGCTCCTACAATGAGCAGTTCTTC. Residues: CASSLGTSGRLSSYNEQFF.

This chain connects TRBV20-1 to TRBJ2-3; 13 bases fit TRBD2. The CDR3 runs to 20 residues. V was clipped by 0 bases and J by 0 bases; unmatched bases: 12. Germline V gene sequence: CDR1 DFQATT, CDR2 SNEGSKA (reference sequence). CDR3 sequence (DNA): TGCAGTGCTAGAGATGCCGGACTAGCGGGGGTTTTTACTAGCACAGATACGCAGTATTTT. The encoded protein is CSARDAGLAGVFTSTDTQYF.

As for this clonotype: A read error may produce the germline difference seen at one junction end. This rearrangement joins TRBV4-1 to TRBJ1-1; weak D call: TRBD1 (6 bases). The CDR3 extends over 13 amino acids. Germline V CDR1 and CDR2: MGHRA, YSYEKL. CDR3 loop: CASSQRGDTEALF. In DNA, the CDR3 is TGCGCCAGCAGCCAGAGGGGGGACACTGAAGCTTTGTTT.

The V gene is TRBV2, the J gene TRBJ1-2; no clear D. V dropped 7 bases and J dropped 4 bases, with 10 bases sitting between them. The V gene's germline CDR1 is SNHLY and CDR2 FYNNEI. The CDR3 is 12 residues long. In DNA form, the CDR3 reads TGTGCCAGCAAGGAGGCACTCTATGGCTACACCTTC. Translation gives CASKEALYGYTF.

This clonotype has ten or more counts. The rearrangement joins TRBV5-1 to TRBJ2-7, with D possibly matching TRBD2 (6 bases). Germline-derived CDR1 and CDR2 are SGHRS and YFSETQ. There are 15 residues in the CDR3. V was pared by 4 bases and J by 4 bases, with 18 bases between. CDR3 nucleotides: TGCGCCAGCAGCAGGGAGCCGGGACTTGAATACGAGCAGTACTTC. It translates to CASSREPGLEYEQYF.

The chain is built from TRBV2 and TRBJ2-1; 11 nucleotides match TRBD2. This CDR3 is built from 19 residues. CDR1 is SNHLY, CDR2 FYNNEI, per germline. V shed 3 bases, J shed 0 bases, and the junction held 10 bases outside the gene matches. The CDR3 spells CASSDPGLADFFSYNEQFF. CDR3 coding DNA: TGTGCCAGCAGTGACCCGGGACTAGCGGACTTCTTCTCCTACAATGAGCAGTTCTTC.